This is a list of T cell receptor beta chains from one sample in a study of T cells in Graves' hyperthyroidism and ophthalmopathy. Using its own MiXCR run on the multiplex PCR reads, TCRdb lists one record per CDR3 protein. The repertoire includes about 640,000 distinct CDR3 sequences, 20% of them detected once, and 34% sits in the top ten. Sequences were obtained from blood. These receptors all stem from a young man with Graves' ophthalmopathy. CDR3s leave out the opening cysteine and the closing phenylalanine or tryptophan.

V gene	J gene	CDR3 protein
TRBV7-2	TRBJ2-4	ASSNRGRELNIQY
TRBV20-1	TRBJ2-4	SARGEAGYIQY
TRBV29-1	TRBJ2-1	SVDRSESGNEQF
TRBV14	TRBJ2-6	ASSAIPDPSGANVLT
TRBV20-1	TRBJ2-1	SASSGRAFNEQF
TRBV27	TRBJ2-7	ASSLAAGNSYEQY
TRBV30	TRBJ1-4	AWRIQGAEKLF
TRBV28	TRBJ2-2	ASSLGTGANTGELF
TRBV20-1	TRBJ2-4	SAIAKNIQY
TRBV3-1	TRBJ2-1	ASSQVIADEQF
TRBV28	TRBJ2-1	ASSFSAGRGRDYEQF
TRBV6-1	TRBJ2-1	ASRGNLDPSGLAGPHTYNEQF
TRBV11-2	TRBJ1-2	ASSLTGFGYT
TRBV28	TRBJ2-7	ASRGGQRSSYEQY
TRBV12-3/TRBV12-4	TRBJ1-1	ASSLAKNTEAF
TRBV7-2	TRBJ1-2	ASTLTGANGYT
TRBV9	TRBJ2-3	ASSVVSSDTQY
TRBV20-1	TRBJ1-1	SGTEFGGANTEAF
TRBV12-3/TRBV12-4	TRBJ2-2	ASSSSGVEAGELF
TRBV5-1	TRBJ2-3	ASSPPKAGGGADTQY
TRBV6-1	TRBJ1-5	ASSEAGPSATYSNQPQH
TRBV5-1	TRBJ2-7	ASSGPGTGSGDYEQY
TRBV5-1	TRBJ2-3	ASSRLGTGGSLSTDTQY
TRBV4-2	TRBJ1-1	ASSQFQGAGTEAF
TRBV19	TRBJ1-1	ASRTGYVTEAF
TRBV27	TRBJ1-5	ASSFTGASNQPQH
TRBV18	TRBJ1-1	ASSPGTGLFTEAF
TRBV2	TRBJ1-2	ASGDTSYGYT
TRBV20-1	TRBJ1-2	SASTTQTNYGYT
TRBV5-1	TRBJ1-2	ASSGGRTTNYGYT
TRBV6-1	TRBJ1-4	ASRDSGTGREKLF
TRBV12-3/TRBV12-4	TRBJ1-5	ASSLNSQVVNQPQH
TRBV6-1	TRBJ2-5	ASKQVRGGMSQETQY
TRBV12-3/TRBV12-4	TRBJ2-7	ASSLHRDRGGEQY
TRBV30	TRBJ1-1	AWSLSVTEAF
TRBV28	TRBJ2-1	ASSPARSSYNEQF
TRBV4-1	TRBJ1-3	ASSQDRSSSGNTIY
TRBV9	TRBJ2-7	ASSPSTSSYEQY
TRBV12-3/TRBV12-4	TRBJ2-1	ASSLSQGAGGQF
TRBV20-1	TRBJ2-5	SAGPQDGDRGYRKLETQY
TRBV5-5	TRBJ2-2	ASSTNPGLAANTGELF